This T cell receptor (beta chain) was found in a study of T cells in Graves' hyperthyroidism and ophthalmopathy. The TCR beta CDR3 regions underwent amplification using RNA transcripts as the source. The primer set for the first-round RT-PCR of the TCR CDR3 was HTBI. One entry per CDR3 protein, called by TCRdb with MiXCR from the multiplex PCR reads. The table lists 250,000 to 350,000 distinct CDR3 sequences, 15% to 20% of them singletons. This clonotype was observed many times. The antigen is unknown. Whole-study results and caveats: Most clonotypes expanded in the thyroid (above 0.001) were also present in blood.

Among ophthalmopathy patients, the Clinical Activity Score reached at least 3, the NOSPECS grade reached at least 4, and duration remained under 3 months. The sample consisted of blood. The sequence came from a woman aged 55-70 years with Graves' ophthalmopathy.

Written as DNA, the CDR3 is TGTGCCAGCAGTTTTGACAGGGCAGGCAATGAGCAGTTCTTC. Amino acid sequence: CASSFDRAGNEQFF. The chain links TRBV12-3 or TRBV12-4 to TRBJ2-1; 7 bases agree with TRBD1. Unmatched junction bases numbered 5, after V lost 3 bases and J lost 6 bases. The CDR3 has 14 amino acids.